The entry below gives a single T cell receptor (beta chain) sequence along with its context. Antigen unknown. The data stem from a study of CD8+CD57+ T cells in acquired aplastic anemia. Study as a whole: Sorted CD4+ and CD8+ cell DNA averaged roughly 3.2 ug. Healthy donors yielded around 10 million CD4+ cell reads on average. General study findings and limits: A significant difference in CD8+ Simpson's diversity between patients and controls was not found. Shared by patients and controls, 25 to 35 CD8+ CDR3s were abundant in patients.

V lost 1 base, J lost 13 bases, and 14 bases lay in between. Germline assignment: CDR1 DFQATT and CDR2 SNEGSKA (reference sequence). The length of the CDR3 is 13 residues. The study profiled TCR beta VDJ and CDR3 using genomic DNA as template. TCRdb reanalysed the reads using MiXCR and keeps one entry per CDR3 protein. Among hundreds of thousands of distinct CDR3 sequences listed, roughly 64% were seen once. Sequencing was carried out using sorted CD4+, CD8+, or CD8+CD57+ T cells (not recorded which) from PBMCs. The chain recombines TRBV20-1 with TRBJ1-6; D unresolved. The origin of this receptor is a human donor in good health, serving as a control. CDR3 amino acids: CSARAGNQPPLHF. The DNA of the CDR3 is TGCAGTGCTAGAGCAGGTAACCAGCCCCCCCTCCACTTT.